This T cell receptor (beta chain) stems from a study of blood T cell repertoires in COVID-19. Overall study: COVID-19 samples collected from the United States, Italy and Spain covered acute and convalescent phases.

Authors' methods: Researchers report that nucleated cell counts were estimated from reference gene primer amplification. Measured with immunoSEQ multiplex PCR; TCRdb has only the in-frame clones, and not every one. That table gives V, J and clone size, and the DNA gave D and trimming. This sample carries some 74,000 clones, roughly three quarters of them seen once, and the ten largest clones take 12%. The specimen sequenced was peripheral blood. The sequence was obtained from a human donor in a cohort sampled during active COVID-19.

This CDR3 is CAISTRGSRSTGELFF. The CDR3 DNA reads TGTGCCATCAGTACCCGAGGAAGCCGATCCACCGGGGAGCTGTTTTTT. The rearrangement uses TRBV10-3 and TRBJ2-2; D ambiguous. V lost 5 bases, J lost 4 bases, and 17 bases lay in between. Germline V gene data show CDR1 as ENHRY and CDR2 as SYGVKD. The CDR3 runs 16 residues.